This TCR beta chain was identified in a study of blood T cells in healthy people across ages. The authors ran a second PCR of roughly 6 to 12 cycles using a sample-barcoded 5' primer and a J-beta primer mix. TCRdb fed the 5' RACE reads into MiXCR, producing one record per CDR3 protein. The sample has 450,000 to 650,000 distinct CDR3 sequences, under 30% seen once. Germline assignment: CDR1 MNHEY and CDR2 SVGAGI. Deletions cut 7 bases from V and 2 bases from J, with 9 bases between. This CDR3 has 13 amino acids. A further study also used this sample, focusing on T cells of mothers and their children.

J is TRBJ2-1 and V is TRBV6-5; D is unresolved. The origin of this receptor is a boy aged 5-17 years in good health. The sample consisted of blood. The CDR3 sequence: CASTKDPYNEQFF. Written as DNA, the CDR3 is TGTGCCAGCACAAAAGATCCCTACAATGAGCAGTTCTTC.